The following is a T cell receptor (beta chain) sequence with its context. What it binds is not known. These data are taken from a study of shared clonotypes between healthy human individuals. Germline loops: CDR1 SGHKS, CDR2 YYEKEE (reference sequence). V was shortened by 0 bases and J by 8 bases, with 9 bases between the two germline ends. The CDR3 spans 13 residues. General observations from the study: On the whole, naive subsets had larger estimated richness than memory subsets had. Only a few donors were included, so the genetic and exposure-history diversity represented was limited.

Splitting of each subset's genomic DNA was done evenly across several immunoSEQ plates. Sequencing was performed with immunoSEQ multiplex PCR; in TCRdb, only in-frame clones are kept and a portion is missing. The sample holds about 380,000 clones, 95% to 97% seen once. Every contributor of samples was a Caucasian grown-up residing in Nashville, Tennessee. The chain couples TRBV5-5 to TRBJ2-1; no firm D call. Source material: memory CD8+ T cells sorted from blood. Subset given: CD45RO+ cells pooled with CCR7-negative TemRA cells. The clonotype originates from a man between 25 and 39 years old in good health. CDR3 protein: CASSLVRWDEQFF. In DNA form, the CDR3 reads TGTGCCAGCAGCTTGGTGCGATGGGATGAGCAGTTCTTC.